The present T cell receptor (beta chain) was sequenced within a study of early T cells in non-severe SARS-CoV-2 infection (dated by TCRdb to 2020 to 2022). For the study in its entirety: Bulk RNA from unsorted whole blood was used for TCR sequencing, so alpha and beta chains could not be paired. The full study reports these points: VDJdb matching was skewed toward anti-spike CD8 responses and likely underestimated virus-specific expansions, missing private and CD4 specificities.

This clonotype occurred a few times. Its antigen is not yet known. Base qualities are missing; no much larger clone stands one base away. The study was a case-control design nested within a healthcare worker cohort in London, UK, with weekly nasopharyngeal swab PCR tests and blood sampling. Healthcare workers were enrolled in the week of the UK lockdown, from 23 to 31 March 2020, and were followed every week for up to roughly 15 weeks. The V and J ends are trimmed by 7 bases and 2 bases, leaving 17 bases between them. The germline V gene (reference sequence) sets CDR1 to MNHEY and CDR2 to SMNVEV. Taken from cysteine to phenylalanine, the CDR3 has 15 residues. Of the read, only the CDR3 DNA is kept; its 45 bases are in frame from base 1. The method behind the library was 5' RACE. Data came from a NextSeq 500. The TCR library protocol attached unique molecular identifiers to individual cDNA molecules to correct for sequencing error and PCR bias. Both TCR alpha and beta chains were sequenced, and tight co-correlation was observed between alpha and beta sequence abundances in each sample. The paper's data handling went like this. Decombinator V4 was used to annotate the V gene, J gene and CDR3 of the TCR sequences. Expanded TCRs were defined as changing significantly between any two time points under a Poisson model with p below 0.0001. TCR abundances were normalised to the total number of TCRs sequenced per sample and expressed as counts per million. MAIT TCRs were defined by TRAV1-2 paired with TRAJ12, TRAJ20 or TRAJ33, and iNKT TCRs by TRAV10 paired with TRAJ18. VDJdb, accessed 1 November 2021, was searched for CMV, EBV and SARS-CoV-2 annotated TCRs, excluding TCRs annotated for multiple antigens. TCRdb handled the public reads itself, with Q25 trimming in fastp and clone calling in MiXCR, and kept productive beta chains. Under each unique CDR3 protein, matching rows form one entry showing the most common genes and DNA. TCRdb, not the original authors, processed these V and J calls. The sample yields 60,000 or so distinct CDR3 sequences; more than 8.5% were counted once. The ten largest make up approximately 16% of the sample.

The clonotype comes from an adult who was a healthcare worker with PCR-confirmed SARS-CoV-2 infection or an uninfected control (not recorded which). The specimen sequenced was whole blood. Rearrangement joined TRBV27 to TRBJ1-2; no D segment can be confidently identified. The DNA is TGTGCCAGCAACCCAACCGGACCGGTAAACTATGGCTACACCTTC. Its coded protein is CASNPTGPVNYGYTF.